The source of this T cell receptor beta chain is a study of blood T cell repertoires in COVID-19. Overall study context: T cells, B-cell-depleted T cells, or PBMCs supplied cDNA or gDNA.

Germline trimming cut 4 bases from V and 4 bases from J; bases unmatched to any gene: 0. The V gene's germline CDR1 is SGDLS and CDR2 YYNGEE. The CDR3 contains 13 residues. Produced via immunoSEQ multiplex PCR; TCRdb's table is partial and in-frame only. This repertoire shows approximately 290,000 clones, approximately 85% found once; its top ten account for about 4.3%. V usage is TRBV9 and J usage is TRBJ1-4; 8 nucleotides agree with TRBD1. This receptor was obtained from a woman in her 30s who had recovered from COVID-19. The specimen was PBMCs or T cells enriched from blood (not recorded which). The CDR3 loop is CASSTGGNEKLFF. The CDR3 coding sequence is TGTGCCAGCAGCACAGGGGGTAATGAAAAACTGTTTTTT.